This T cell receptor (beta chain) was recorded in a study of shared clonotypes between healthy human individuals. Study results and limitations: Donor scarcity curtailed the genetic and exposure-history diversity represented herein. Some clonotypes were shared by all four sorted-subset donors, while others were not shared. The non-shared ones had lower generation probabilities than the shared ones.

Concerning this clone: No antigen is known for it.

In the naive CD8 group, cells lacked CD45RO and were positively selected for CCR7, so terminally differentiated effector memory CD45RA+ cells were left out. Sorted subsets were amplified in replicate PCRs using 200 to 250 ng DNA, about 30,000 T cell genomes. Libraries were prepared by immunoSEQ multiplex PCR; TCRdb keeps only in-frame clonotypes and omits some of them. Among fewer than 700,000 clones, 95% were seen once, and the ten largest hold over 0.1%. Input material: naive CD8+ T cells sorted from blood. The sequence derives from a woman in her twenties or thirties in good health.

The CDR3 region has the DNA TGTGCCAGCAGTCTAGGAGGCGTCGGGGAGCTGTTTTTT. Amino acids: CASSLGGVGELFF. This chain connects TRBV6-5 to TRBJ2-2; D perhaps matches TRBD2 (5 bases). The germline V gene has CDR1 MNHEY and CDR2 SVGAGI. Trimming pared 5 bases from V and 7 bases from J, leaving 11 bases between. The CDR3 is 13 residues long.